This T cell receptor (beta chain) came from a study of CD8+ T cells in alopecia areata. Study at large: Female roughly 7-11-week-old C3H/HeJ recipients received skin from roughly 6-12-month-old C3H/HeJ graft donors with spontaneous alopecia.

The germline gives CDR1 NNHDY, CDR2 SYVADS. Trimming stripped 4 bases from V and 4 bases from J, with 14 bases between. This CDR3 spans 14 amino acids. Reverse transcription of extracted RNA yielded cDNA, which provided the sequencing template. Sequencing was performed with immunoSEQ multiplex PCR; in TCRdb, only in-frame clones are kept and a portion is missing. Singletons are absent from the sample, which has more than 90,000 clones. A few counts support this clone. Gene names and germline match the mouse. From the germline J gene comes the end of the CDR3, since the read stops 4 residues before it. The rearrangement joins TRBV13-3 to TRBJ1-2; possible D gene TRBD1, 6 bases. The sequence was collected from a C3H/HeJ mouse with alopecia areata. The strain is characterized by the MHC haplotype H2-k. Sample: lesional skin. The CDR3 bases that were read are TGTGCCAGCAGTCGCAATCAGGGGACCTCC. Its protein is CASSRNQGTS. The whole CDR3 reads CASSRNQGTSDYTF.